Described below is a single T cell receptor beta chain sequence and its context. As yet, its antigen is unknown. This record belongs to a study of shared clonotypes between healthy human individuals. Study-level background: Three CD4 naive, three CD4 memory, two CD8 naive and one CD8 memory plate were used per donor.

Source study methods: Sequence data from immunoSEQ were junction-only and lacked quality scores; consequently, filtering differed. The repertoire was sequenced with immunoSEQ multiplex PCR; TCRdb's copy has only in-frame clones and lacks some. V, J and clone size were drawn from that table, and D and trimming were deduced from the DNA. The sample has around 1.9 million clones, 93% seen once; the top ten hold around 1.7%. The CDR3 contains 19 residues. Trimming took 0 bases from V and 0 from J, leaving 15 bases between them. The V gene's germline CDR1 is MGHRA and CDR2 YSYEKL. Study findings and constraints: Between a handful of donors, naive CD4 clonotypes were shared at a level of roughly 5.5%.

CD45RO-negative CD8 cells positively selected for CCR7 made up the naive population, which excluded terminally differentiated effector memory CD45RA+ cells. The origin of this receptor is a man between 18 and 35 years old in good health. Some clones in this sample may be carry-over from other donors' samples. The genes are TRBV4-1 and TRBJ2-6; possibly TRBD1 for D (6 bases). The sequenced sample was naive CD8+ T cells from PBMCs. This chain's CDR3 is CASSQDLGTTHSGANVLTF. The CDR3 DNA sequence: TGCGCCAGCAGCCAAGATCTTGGGACAACCCACTCTGGGGCCAACGTCCTGACTTTC.